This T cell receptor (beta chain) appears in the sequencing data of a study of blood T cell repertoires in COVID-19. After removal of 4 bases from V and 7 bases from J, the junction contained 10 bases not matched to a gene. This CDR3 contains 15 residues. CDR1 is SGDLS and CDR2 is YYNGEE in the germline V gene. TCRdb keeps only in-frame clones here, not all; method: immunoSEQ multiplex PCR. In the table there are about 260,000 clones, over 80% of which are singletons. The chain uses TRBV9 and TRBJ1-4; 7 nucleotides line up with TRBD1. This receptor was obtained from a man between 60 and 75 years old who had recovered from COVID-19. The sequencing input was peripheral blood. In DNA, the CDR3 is TGTGCCAGCAGCCCAACGACAGGGTGGGGTGAAAAACTGTTTTTT. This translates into CASSPTTGWGEKLFF.